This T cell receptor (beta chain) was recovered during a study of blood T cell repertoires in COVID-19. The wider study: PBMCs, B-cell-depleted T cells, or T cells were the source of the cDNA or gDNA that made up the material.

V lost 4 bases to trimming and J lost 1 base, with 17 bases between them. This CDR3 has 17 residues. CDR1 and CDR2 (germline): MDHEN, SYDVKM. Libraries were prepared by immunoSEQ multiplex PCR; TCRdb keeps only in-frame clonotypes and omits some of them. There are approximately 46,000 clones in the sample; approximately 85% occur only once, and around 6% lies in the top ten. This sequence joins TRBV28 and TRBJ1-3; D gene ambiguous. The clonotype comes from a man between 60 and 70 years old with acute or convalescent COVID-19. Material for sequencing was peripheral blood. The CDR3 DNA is TGTGCCAGCAGTTCCGTTGCCAGCCGCGGTTCTGGAAACACCATATATTTT. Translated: CASSSVASRGSGNTIYF.